The rows below give T cell receptor beta chains drawn from one sample of a study of T-cell reconstitution after alpha-beta-depleted transplantation in children. MiXCR was run by TCRdb on the PCR reads, yielding one entry per CDR3 protein. The sample records about 610,000 distinct CDR3 sequences, about 11% being singletons. This material consisted of PBMCs from the stem cell graft donor, taken from the stem cell graft. These receptors were obtained from a human donor who donated a stem cell graft to a child with acute myeloid leukemia. The CDR3 runs from the conserved cysteine through the conserved F or W. The D gene is left open where the match is weak. Some rows have no size entry. The others give once, few or many, or a class for an expanded clone.

many	TRBV25-1	-	TRBJ2-7	CASSRPRRPYEQYF	TGTGCCAGCAGTCGCCCCCGGAGGCCCTACGAGCAGTACTTC
few	TRBV2	TRBD1	TRBJ1-2	CASRRPTGATGYGYTF	TGTGCCAGCAGGAGACCGACAGGGGCAACGGGCTATGGCTACACCTTC
few	TRBV5-1	-	TRBJ2-7	CASSLSGTTLRGEQYF	TGCGCCAGCAGCTTGAGTGGTACCACCCTACGGGGGGAGCAGTACTTC
once	TRBV12-3/TRBV12-4	-	TRBJ2-3	CAISWGLTGRPISTDTQYF	TGTGCCATCTCCTGGGGGCTGACGGGAAGGCCGATAAGCACAGATACGCAGTATTTT
-	TRBV29-1	-	TRBJ2-7	CSVAAGNSYEQYF	TGCAGCGTCGCTGCCGGCAACTCCTACGAGCAGTACTTC
few	TRBV10-3	-	TRBJ2-3	CATKPSDADTQYF	TGTGCCACCAAACCGAGCGATGCAGATACGCAGTATTTT
many	TRBV10-3	TRBD2	TRBJ2-6	CAILAGFSSGANVLTF	TGTGCCATTCTAGCGGGCTTCAGCTCTGGGGCCAACGTCCTGACTTTC
-	TRBV27	-	TRBJ2-5	CASSLERFGTQYF	TGTGCCAGCAGTTTGGAACGTTTCGGGACCCAGTACTTC
-	TRBV4-3	-	TRBJ1-1	CASSQVIDTEAFF	TGCGCCAGCAGCCAAGTTATTGACACTGAAGCTTTCTTT
few	TRBV7-2	TRBD2	TRBJ2-7	CASSPGGLAYEQYF	TGTGCCAGCAGCCCCGGGGGACTAGCGTACGAGCAGTACTTC